This T cell receptor (beta chain) was identified during a study of identical twins. MiXCR, applied by TCRdb to the 5' RACE reads, yields one record per CDR3 protein. This sample has approximately 210,000 distinct CDR3 sequences; about a tenth occur once, and the top ten carry around 5%. V dropped 6 bases and J dropped 3 bases, with 6 bases sitting between them. The CDR3 totals 11 residues. In germline, CDR1 is SGHTA, CDR2 FQGNSA. This clonotype came up many times. The V call is TRBV7-2, the J call TRBJ2-7; no clear D gene. Input material: memory (CD45RO+) T cells sorted from blood. The TCR originated in a woman aged 18-35 years in good health. CDR3 residues: CASSPNYEQYF. CDR3 DNA: TGTGCCAGCAGTCCTAACTACGAGCAGTACTTC. Complete variable domain (other parts from reference TRBV7-2 and TRBJ2-7): GAGVSQSPSNKVTEKGKDVELRCDPISGHTALYWYRQSLGQGLEFLIYFQGNSAPDKSGLPSDRFSAERTGGSVSTLTIQRTQQEDSAVYLCASSPNYEQYFGPGTRLTVT.